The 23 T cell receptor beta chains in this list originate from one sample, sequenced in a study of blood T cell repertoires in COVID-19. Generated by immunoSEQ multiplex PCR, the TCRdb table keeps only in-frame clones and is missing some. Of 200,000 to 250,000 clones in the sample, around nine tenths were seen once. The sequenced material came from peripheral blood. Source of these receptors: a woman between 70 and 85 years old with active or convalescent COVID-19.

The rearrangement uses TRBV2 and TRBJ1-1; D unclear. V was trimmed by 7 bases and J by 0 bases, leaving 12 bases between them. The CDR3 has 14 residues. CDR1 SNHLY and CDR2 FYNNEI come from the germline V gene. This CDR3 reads CASNSMRVNTEAFF. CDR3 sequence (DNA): TGTGCCAGCAATTCTATGAGGGTGAACACTGAAGCTTTCTTT.

CDR3 coding DNA: TGTGCCAGTAGAGGGGGCCTCAATGAGCAGTTCTTC. Its translation is CASRGGLNEQFF. The rearrangement joins TRBV19 to TRBJ2-1, with 7 positions matching TRBD1. From germline, CDR1 is LNHDA and CDR2 SQIVND (reference sequence). There are 12 residues in the CDR3. After removal of 6 bases from V and 6 bases from J, the junction contained 2 bases not matched to a gene.

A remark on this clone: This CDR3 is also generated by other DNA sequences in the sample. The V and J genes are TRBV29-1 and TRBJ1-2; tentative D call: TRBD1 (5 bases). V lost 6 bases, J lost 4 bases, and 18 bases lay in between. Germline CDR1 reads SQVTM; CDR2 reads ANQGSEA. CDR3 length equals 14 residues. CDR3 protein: CSVNRGREGYGYTF. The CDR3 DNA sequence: TGCAGCGTCAATCGGGGCAGGGAGGGCTATGGCTACACCTTC.

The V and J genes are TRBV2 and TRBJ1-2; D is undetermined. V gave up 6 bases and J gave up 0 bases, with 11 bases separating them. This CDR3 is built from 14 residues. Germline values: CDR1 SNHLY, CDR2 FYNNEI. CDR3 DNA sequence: TGTGCCAGCAGGGGAGAGACTGCTAACTATGGCTACACCTTC. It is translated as CASRGETANYGYTF.

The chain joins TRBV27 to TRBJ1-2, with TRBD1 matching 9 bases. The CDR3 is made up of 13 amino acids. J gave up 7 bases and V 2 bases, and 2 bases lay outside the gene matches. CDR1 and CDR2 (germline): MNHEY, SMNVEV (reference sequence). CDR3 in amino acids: CASSLRTGVGYTF. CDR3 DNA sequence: TGTGCCAGCAGTTTAAGGACAGGGGTTGGCTACACCTTC.

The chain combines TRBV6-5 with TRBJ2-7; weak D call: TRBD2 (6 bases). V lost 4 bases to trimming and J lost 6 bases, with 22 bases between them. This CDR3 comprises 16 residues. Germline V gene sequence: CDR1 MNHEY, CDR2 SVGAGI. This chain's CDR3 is CASSLRPGTAYSEQYF. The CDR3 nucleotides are TGTGCCAGCAGTTTACGTCCCGGGACTGCTTATAGCGAGCAGTACTTC.

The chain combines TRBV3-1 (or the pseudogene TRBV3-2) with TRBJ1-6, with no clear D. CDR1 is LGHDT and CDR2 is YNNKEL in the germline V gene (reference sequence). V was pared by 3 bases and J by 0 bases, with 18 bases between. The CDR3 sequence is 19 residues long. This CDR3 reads CASSHSEASFLSYNSPLHF. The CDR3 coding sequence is TGTGCCAGCAGCCACTCGGAGGCCTCTTTTCTCTCCTATAATTCACCCCTCCACTTT.

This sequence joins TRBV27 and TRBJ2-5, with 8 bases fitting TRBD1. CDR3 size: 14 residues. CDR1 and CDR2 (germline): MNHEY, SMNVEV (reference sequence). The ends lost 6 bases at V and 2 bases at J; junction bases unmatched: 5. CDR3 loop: CASRGRDRQETQYF. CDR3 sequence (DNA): TGTGCCAGCAGGGGAAGGGACAGGCAAGAGACCCAGTACTTC.

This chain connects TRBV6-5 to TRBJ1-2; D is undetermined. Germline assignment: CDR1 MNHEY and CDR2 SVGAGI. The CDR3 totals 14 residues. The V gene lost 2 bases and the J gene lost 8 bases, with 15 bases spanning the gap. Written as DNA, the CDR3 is TGTGCCAGCAGTTACGGTGGGAGGGAGAGGGGCTACACCTTC. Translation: CASSYGGRERGYTF.

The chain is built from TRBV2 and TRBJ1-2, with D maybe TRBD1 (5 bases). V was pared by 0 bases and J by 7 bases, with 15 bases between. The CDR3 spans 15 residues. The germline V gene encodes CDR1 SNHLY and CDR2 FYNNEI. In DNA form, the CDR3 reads TGTGCCAGCAGTGAAGCGGGCAGGGTTTTTGGTGGCTACACCTTC. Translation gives CASSEAGRVFGGYTF. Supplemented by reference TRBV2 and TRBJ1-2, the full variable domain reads EPEVTQTPSHQVTQMGQEVILRCVPISNHLYFYWYRQILGQKVEFLVSFYNNEISEKSEIFDDQFSVERPDGSNFTLKIRSTKLEDSAMYFCASSEAGRVFGGYTFGSGTRLTVV.

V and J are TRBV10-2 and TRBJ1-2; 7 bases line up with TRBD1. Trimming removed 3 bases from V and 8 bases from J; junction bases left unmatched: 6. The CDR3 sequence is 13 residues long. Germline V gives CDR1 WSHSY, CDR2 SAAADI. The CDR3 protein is CASSEARGKGYTF. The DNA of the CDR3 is TGCGCCAGCAGTGAAGCCAGGGGGAAGGGCTACACCTTC.

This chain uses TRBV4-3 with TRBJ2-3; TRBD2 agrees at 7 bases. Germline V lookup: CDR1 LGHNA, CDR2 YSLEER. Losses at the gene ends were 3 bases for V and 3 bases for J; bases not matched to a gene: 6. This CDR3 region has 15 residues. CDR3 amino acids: CASSQGGTKTDTQYF. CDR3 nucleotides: TGCGCCAGCAGCCAGGGTGGGACTAAGACAGATACGCAGTATTTT.

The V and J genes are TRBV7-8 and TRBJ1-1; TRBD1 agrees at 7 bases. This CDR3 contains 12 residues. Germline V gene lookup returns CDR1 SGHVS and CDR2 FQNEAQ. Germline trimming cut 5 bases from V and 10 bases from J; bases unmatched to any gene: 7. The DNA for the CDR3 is TGTGCCAGCAGCCCCGACAGGGCAGGAGCTTTCTTT. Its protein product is CASSPDRAGAFF.

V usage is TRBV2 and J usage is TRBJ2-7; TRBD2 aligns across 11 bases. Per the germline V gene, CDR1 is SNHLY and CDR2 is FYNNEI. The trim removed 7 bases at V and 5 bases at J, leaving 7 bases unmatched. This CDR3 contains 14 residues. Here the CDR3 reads CASIPSGGMDEQYF. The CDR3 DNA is TGTGCCAGCATCCCTAGCGGGGGGATGGACGAGCAGTACTTC.

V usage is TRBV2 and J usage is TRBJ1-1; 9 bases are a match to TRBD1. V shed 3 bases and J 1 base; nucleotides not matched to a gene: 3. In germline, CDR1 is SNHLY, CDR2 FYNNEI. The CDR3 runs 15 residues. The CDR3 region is CASSDQTGGNTEAFF. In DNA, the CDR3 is TGTGCCAGCAGTGATCAGACAGGGGGGAACACTGAAGCTTTCTTT.

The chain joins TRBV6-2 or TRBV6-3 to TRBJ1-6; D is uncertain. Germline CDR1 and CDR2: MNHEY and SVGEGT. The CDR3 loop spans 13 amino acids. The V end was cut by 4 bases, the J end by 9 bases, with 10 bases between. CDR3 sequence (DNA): TGTGCCAGCAGTTCCTTGGGAGTTTCACCCCTCCACTTT. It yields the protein CASSSLGVSPLHF.

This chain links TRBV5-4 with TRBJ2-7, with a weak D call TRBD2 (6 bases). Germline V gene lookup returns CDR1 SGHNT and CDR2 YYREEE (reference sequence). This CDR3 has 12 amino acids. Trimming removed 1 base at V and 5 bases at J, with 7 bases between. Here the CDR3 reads CASSLRTNEQYF. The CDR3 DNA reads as TGTGCCAGCAGCTTGCGGACTAACGAGCAGTACTTC.

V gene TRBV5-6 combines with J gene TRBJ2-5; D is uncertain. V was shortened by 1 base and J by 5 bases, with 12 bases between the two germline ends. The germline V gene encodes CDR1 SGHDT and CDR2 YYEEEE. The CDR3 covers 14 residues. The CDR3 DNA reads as TGTGCCAGCAGCTTGCGAAGTCCCCAGGAGACCCAGTACTTC. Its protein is CASSLRSPQETQYF.

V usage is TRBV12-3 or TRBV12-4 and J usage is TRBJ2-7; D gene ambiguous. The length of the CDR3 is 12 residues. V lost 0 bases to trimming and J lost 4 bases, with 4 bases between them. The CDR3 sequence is CASSLAQYEQYF. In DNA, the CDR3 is TGTGCCAGCAGTTTAGCGCAGTACGAGCAGTACTTC.

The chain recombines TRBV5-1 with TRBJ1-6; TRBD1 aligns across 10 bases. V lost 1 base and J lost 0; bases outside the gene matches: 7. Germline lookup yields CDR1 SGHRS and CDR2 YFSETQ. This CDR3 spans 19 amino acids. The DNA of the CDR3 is TGCGCCAGCAGCTTGTTGGGACAGGGGACAAGCTCCTATAATTCACCCCTCCACTTT. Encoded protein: CASSLLGQGTSSYNSPLHF.

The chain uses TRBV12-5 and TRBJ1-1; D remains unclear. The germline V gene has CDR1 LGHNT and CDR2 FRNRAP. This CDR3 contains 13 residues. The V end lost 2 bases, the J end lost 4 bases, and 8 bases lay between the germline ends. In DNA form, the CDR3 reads TGTGCTAGTGGTTTGAGGGAGGGCACTGAAGCTTTCTTT. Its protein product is CASGLREGTEAFF.

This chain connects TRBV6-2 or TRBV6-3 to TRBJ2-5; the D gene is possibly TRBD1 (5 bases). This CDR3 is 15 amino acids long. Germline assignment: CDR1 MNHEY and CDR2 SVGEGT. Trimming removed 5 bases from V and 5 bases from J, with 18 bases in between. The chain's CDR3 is CASSQRFRVGETQYF. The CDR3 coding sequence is TGTGCCAGCAGTCAAAGATTCAGGGTTGGGGAGACCCAGTACTTC.

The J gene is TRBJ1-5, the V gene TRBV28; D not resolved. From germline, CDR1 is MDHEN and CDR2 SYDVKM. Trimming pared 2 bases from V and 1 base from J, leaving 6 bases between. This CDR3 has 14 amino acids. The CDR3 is CASSLAGSNQPQHF. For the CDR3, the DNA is TGTGCCAGCAGTTTAGCGGGGAGCAATCAGCCCCAGCATTTT. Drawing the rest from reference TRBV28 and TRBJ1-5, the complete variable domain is DVKVTQSSRYLVKRTGEKVFLECVQDMDHENMFWYRQDPGLGLRLIYFSYDVKMKEKGDIPEGYSVSREKKERFSLILESASTNQTSMYLCASSLAGSNQPQHFGDGTRLSIL.